The present T cell receptor (beta chain) was sequenced within a study of blood T cell repertoires in COVID-19. Overall study: Sample material is recorded as cDNA or gDNA derived from T cells, B-cell-depleted T cells, or PBMCs.

Repertoires were generated with immunoSEQ multiplex PCR, while TCRdb's copy carries only in-frame clones and drops some. The profile covers roughly 56,000 clones, with around 92% appearing a single time and about 6.3% taken by the ten largest. Per the germline V gene, CDR1 is SNHLY and CDR2 is FYNNEI. The ends were cut back, 5 bases at V and 0 bases at J, with 13 bases in the middle. The CDR3 covers 16 residues. Sample: peripheral blood. This receptor was taken from a man aged 50 to 60 with active COVID-19. V gene TRBV2 combines with J gene TRBJ2-2; TRBD1 might be the D (6 bases). CDR3 amino acids: CASSLQTGPNTGELFF. For the CDR3, the DNA is TGTGCCAGCAGTCTCCAGACAGGACCGAACACCGGGGAGCTGTTTTTT.